The 19 T cell receptor beta chains reported below all come from one sample, sequenced in a study of monozygotic twins with inflammatory bowel disease. No DNA is given; TCRdb re-called the 5' RACE reads and lists each CDR3 protein once. The sample table includes a few hundred thousand distinct CDR3 sequences. The material sequenced was blood. Receptor source: a human donor with ulcerative colitis or Crohn's disease, or a healthy co-twin of an affected twin (not recorded which).

The chain employs TRBV20-1 and TRBJ2-7; no DNA is available, so the TRBD1 call from TCRdb remains unchecked. The CDR3 has 15 amino acids. Germline CDR1 reads DFQATT; CDR2 reads SNEGSKA (reference sequence). The CDR3 region is CSAYIQGKPAYEQYF.

The CDR3 sequence is CASNLSGSRADTQYF. The genes are TRBV6-2 or TRBV6-3 and TRBJ2-3; TCRdb outputs TRBD2, but without DNA this stays unchecked. The CDR3 is 15 residues long. Germline CDR1 reads MNHEY; CDR2 reads SVGEGT.

V usage is TRBV5-1 and J usage is TRBJ2-3; TCRdb names TRBD2, which stays unverified in the absence of DNA. Germline V gives CDR1 SGHRS, CDR2 YFSETQ. The CDR3 totals 15 residues. The CDR3 here is CASSLREPAGDTQYF.

The V gene is TRBV20-1, the J gene TRBJ2-1; TCRdb's D call of TRBD2 is untestable without DNA. Germline lookup yields CDR1 DFQATT and CDR2 SNEGSKA (reference sequence). CDR3 length: 18 amino acids. CDR3 region: CSAAHPRFSGRVYNEQFF.

The chain joins TRBV30 to TRBJ1-4. The V gene's germline CDR1 is GTSNPN and CDR2 SVGIG (reference sequence). This CDR3 contains 15 residues. CDR3 sequence reads: CAWSPGGPQNEKLFF.

This chain uses TRBV7-3 with TRBJ2-1. The CDR3 is 15 residues long. Germline V gene sequence: CDR1 SGHTA, CDR2 FQGTGA. The CDR3 sequence is CASSLTTDRNNEQFF.

The V and J genes are TRBV21-1 and TRBJ1-1; without DNA, the TCRdb call of TRBD1 cannot be checked. TRBV21-1 is annotated as a pseudogene. The CDR3 consists of 14 residues. The CDR3 spells CASSKGGFDTEAFF.

The rearrangement links TRBV6-2 or TRBV6-3 to TRBJ2-7. Germline lookup yields CDR1 MNHEY and CDR2 SVGEGT. The CDR3 spans 14 residues. This CDR3 reads CASSGMAISYEQYF.

The CDR3 sequence: CATSGGGAQFNTEAFF. The chain joins TRBV15 to TRBJ1-1; TCRdb indicates TRBD1, and absent DNA this call remains unverified. CDR1 LNHNV and CDR2 YYDKDF come from the germline V gene (reference sequence). The CDR3 has 16 amino acids. The full variable domain, completed using reference TRBV15 and TRBJ1-1, is DAMVIQNPRYQVTQFGKPVTLSCSQTLNHNVMYWYQQKSSQAPKLLFHYYDKDFNNEADTPDNFQSRRPNTSFCFLDIRSPGLGDTAMYLCATSGGGAQFNTEAFFGQGTRLTVV.

The rearrangement joins TRBV20-1 to TRBJ2-7. This CDR3 comprises 12 residues. Germline V gene data show CDR1 as DFQATT and CDR2 as SNEGSKA (reference sequence). The CDR3 protein is CSARDRYYEQYF.

J is TRBJ1-4 and V is TRBV7-9. There are 14 residues in the CDR3. The V gene's germline CDR1 is SEHNR and CDR2 FQNEAQ (reference sequence). CDR3 loop: CASSSKSTNEKLFF.

The chain is built from TRBV5-4 and TRBJ2-2. Germline CDR1 and CDR2: SGHNT and YYREEE (reference sequence). This CDR3 spans 14 amino acids. CDR3 amino acids: CASSLFGSTGELFF. Full variable domain (remainder filled in from reference TRBV5-4 and TRBJ2-2): ETGVTQSPTHLIKTRGQQVTLRCSSQSGHNTVSWYQQALGQGPQFIFQYYREEENGRGNFPPRFSGLQFPNYSSELNVNALELDDSALYLCASSLFGSTGELFFGEGSRLTVL.

V is TRBV18 and J is TRBJ2-7; TCRdb's D gene call, TRBD2, goes unchecked for lack of DNA. Germline CDR1 KGHSH, CDR2 LQKENI. The CDR3 contains 14 residues. The CDR3 protein is CASSWRGSSYEQYF.

This rearrangement joins TRBV20-1 to TRBJ2-1; the TRBD1 assignment by TCRdb is unverifiable without DNA. The V gene's germline CDR1 is DFQATT and CDR2 SNEGSKA (reference sequence). The CDR3 has 18 residues. The CDR3 spells CSVGGDRGRSGSYNEQFF.

The J gene is TRBJ1-5, the V gene TRBV6-5; TCRdb outputs TRBD1, but without DNA this stays unchecked. This CDR3 has 14 residues. Germline V gene data show CDR1 as MNHEY and CDR2 as SVGAGI. CDR3 sequence: CASSSTGRSQPQHF.

The V call is TRBV5-1, the J call TRBJ1-4. Germline V gives CDR1 SGHRS, CDR2 YFSETQ. The CDR3 totals 16 residues. The CDR3 protein is CASSIRGDRRDEKLFF.

The rearrangement joins TRBV6-1 to TRBJ1-1; there is no DNA to check the TCRdb D call of TRBD1. The germline gives CDR1 MNHNS, CDR2 SASEGT. The CDR3 loop spans 16 amino acids. This CDR3 is CASSPFGQGVNTEAFF.

The J gene is TRBJ1-5, the V gene TRBV7-2. Germline CDR1 is SGHTA and CDR2 is FQGNSA. The CDR3 spans 13 residues. The CDR3 region is CASSLASDQPQHF.

V usage is TRBV7-2 and J usage is TRBJ1-2. The CDR3 totals 11 residues. Germline-derived CDR1 and CDR2 are SGHTA and FQGNSA. CDR3 loop: CASSLMGSYTF.